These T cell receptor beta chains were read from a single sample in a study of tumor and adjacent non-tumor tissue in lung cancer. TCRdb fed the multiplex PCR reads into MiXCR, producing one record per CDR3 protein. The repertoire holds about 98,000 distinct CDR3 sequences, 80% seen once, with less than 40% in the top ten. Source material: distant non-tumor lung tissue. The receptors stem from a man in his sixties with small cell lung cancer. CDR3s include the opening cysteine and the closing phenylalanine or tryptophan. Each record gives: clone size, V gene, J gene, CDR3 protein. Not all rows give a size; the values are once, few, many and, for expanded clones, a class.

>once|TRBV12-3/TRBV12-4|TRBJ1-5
CARSPDRGDGSNLPQHF
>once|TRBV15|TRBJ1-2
CATSRGGRISGYTF
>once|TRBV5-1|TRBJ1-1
CASRGRNIEAFF
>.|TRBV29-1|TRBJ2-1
CSAGGGPSSYNKQFF
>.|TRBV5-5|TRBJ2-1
CANGPWGRGQFF
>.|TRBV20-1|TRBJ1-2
CSARDLYISYAYTF
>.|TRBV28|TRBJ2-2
CASSTTTGADTGELLF
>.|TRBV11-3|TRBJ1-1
CASSLDPDTEAFF
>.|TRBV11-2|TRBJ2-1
CASNSPTSGLQFF
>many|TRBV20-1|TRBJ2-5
CSARDWGQGIRQYF
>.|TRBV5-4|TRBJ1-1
CAMVRGRGAEAFF
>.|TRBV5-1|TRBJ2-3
CASSLMGQITNMQYF
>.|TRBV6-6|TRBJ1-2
CASSYNLGIDYGYTF
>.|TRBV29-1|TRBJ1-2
CSAEPGTGDYGYTF
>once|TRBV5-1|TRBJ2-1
CASSLGALTGGHGQFF
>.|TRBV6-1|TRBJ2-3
CTSTAPSEGTDTQYF
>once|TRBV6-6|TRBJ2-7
CASSPNQQGALSYEQYF
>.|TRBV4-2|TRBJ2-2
CTSKLAGDDGGKLFF
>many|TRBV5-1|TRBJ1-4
CASSLRPNRAGNEKLFF
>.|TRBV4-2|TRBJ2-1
CVSSQEGLVYNEQFF
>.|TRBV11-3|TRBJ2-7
CANSPSSRAGEQYF
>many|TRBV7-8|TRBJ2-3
CASSLALVAAADTQYF
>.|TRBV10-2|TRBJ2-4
CASSRDGRNIQHF
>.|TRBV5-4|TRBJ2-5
CASSFSETQYF
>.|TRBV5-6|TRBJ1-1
CASSLVSGIANIEAFF
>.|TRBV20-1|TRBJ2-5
CSAETRTSGGQETQYF
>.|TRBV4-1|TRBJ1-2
CANSQPDYGYTF
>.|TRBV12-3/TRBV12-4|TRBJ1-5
CASSLRTGNYQHQHF
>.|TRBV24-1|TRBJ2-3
CDTSDDRAGTRYF
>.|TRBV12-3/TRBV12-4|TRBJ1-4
CSSSSNRVRTAEKRFF
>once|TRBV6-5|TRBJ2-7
CASSSSTSVTSYEQYF
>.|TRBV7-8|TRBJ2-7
CASSLGRVLHYKQYF
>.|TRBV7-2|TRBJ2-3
CASSSQGAALDTQYF
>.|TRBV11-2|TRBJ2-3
CASSSLYTQYF
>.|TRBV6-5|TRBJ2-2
CASSYGRGRLGEPFF
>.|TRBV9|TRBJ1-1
CASSAPDLGHTEAFF
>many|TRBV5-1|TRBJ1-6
CASSLGPSGSPLHF
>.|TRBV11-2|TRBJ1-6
CAISLTPGQNSPLRF
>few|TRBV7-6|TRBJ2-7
CASQGPNYEQYF
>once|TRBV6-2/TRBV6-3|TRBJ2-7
CASSQSGEQCF
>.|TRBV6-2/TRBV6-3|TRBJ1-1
CASSYSAFRGEKGNTGAFF
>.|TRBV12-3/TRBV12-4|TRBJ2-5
CASSLMNREETQYF
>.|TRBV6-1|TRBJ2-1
CARSMPRLAGIYNEQFF
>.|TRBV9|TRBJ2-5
CASSLGGPLQYF
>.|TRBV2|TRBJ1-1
CANKGGLSTEAFF
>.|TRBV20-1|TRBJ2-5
CSAAFRETQYF
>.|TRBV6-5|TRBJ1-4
CASSKRVRSYATNEKLFF
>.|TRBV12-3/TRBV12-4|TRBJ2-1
CASSLDRLAGVGNKQFF
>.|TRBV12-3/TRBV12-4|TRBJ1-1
CASSSRTGLTKAFF